The entry below gives a single T cell receptor (beta chain) sequence along with its context. Its antigen is unidentified. At one end the junction does not follow the germline gene, possibly because of a read error. This sample was taken from a study of blood T cells in healthy people across ages. Looked up from germline, CDR1 is MNHEY and CDR2 is SMNVEV (reference sequence). This CDR3 spans 11 amino acids. Study-level findings and limits: A strong correlation between TCR beta diversity and naive T cell percentage was seen.

Through a sample-barcoded 5' primer and a J-beta primer mix, a second PCR was run for roughly 7 to 11 cycles. Every sample produced at least 2.5 million CDR3-containing paired-end reads. MiXCR was run by TCRdb on the 5' RACE reads, yielding one entry per CDR3 protein. The profile covers roughly 1 million distinct CDR3 sequences, with less than 25% appearing a single time and around 0.7% taken by the ten largest. These data were also filed under a second study, of T cells of mothers and their children.

The receptor comes from a girl aged 2 to 10 in good health. Sequencing input: blood. V and J are TRBV27 and TRBJ2-3; D gene uncertain. In DNA, the CDR3 is TGTGCCAGCAGTCCCCAGCATTTGGGTGATTTT. Protein sequence: CASSPQHLGDF.